These 22 T cell receptor beta chains came from one sample sequenced in a study of regulatory T cells in long-lasting Graves disease. The time point denotes: persistent/refractory GD, antithyroid drugs over 5 years with positive TRAb. Generation of the TCR library employed RNA extracted from PBMCs. Building the TCR beta libraries relied on iRepertoire HTBI primers, and CDR3 regions underwent Arm-PCR. TCRdb fed the multiplex PCR reads into MiXCR, producing one record per CDR3 protein. This sample yields roughly 500,000 distinct CDR3 sequences, of which about a fifth are seen a single time; 7% to 9.5% belongs to the top ten. Sequenced material: peripheral blood mononuclear cells (PBMCs), taken when the disease was refractory, from a patient treated with antithyroid drugs. These receptors all stem from a female donor with Graves disease.

Here the CDR3 DNA reads TGTGCCAGCAGCGTAGAAAGAGGGTCTTGGACCGGGGAGCTGTTTTTT. Its protein product is CASSVERGSWTGELFF. This chain links TRBV9 with TRBJ2-2; D possibly corresponds to TRBD2 (5 bases). Germline assignment: CDR1 SGDLS and CDR2 YYNGEE. V lost 0 bases and J lost 5, with 14 bases in between. This CDR3 is built from 16 residues.

Only a few counts were recorded for this clonotype. The chain links TRBV6-1 to TRBJ2-2; 7 bases match TRBD2. Germline values: CDR1 MNHNS, CDR2 SASEGT. CDR3 length: 14 amino acids. V lost 5 bases and J lost 16; bases outside the gene matches: 16. CDR3 DNA sequence: TGTGCCAGCAGTACAACTAGCGACCCGGGAAGGGGGTTTTTT. This translates into CASSTTSDPGRGFF.

This clonotype was seen a handful of times. The rearrangement joins TRBV30 to TRBJ2-2, with D possibly TRBD2 on 6 matching bases. CDR1 GTSNPN and CDR2 SVGIG come from the germline V gene (reference sequence). CDR3 length equals 13 residues. Between the trimmed V and J ends, which lost 0 bases and 6 bases, there was a span of 8 bases. As DNA, the CDR3 is TGTGCCTGGAGTGTACCGGGAGCCGGGGAGCTGTTTTTT. Amino acid sequence: CAWSVPGAGELFF.

This clonotype has at least ten counts. The rearrangement joins TRBV7-9 to TRBJ1-1, with unresolved D. V was cut by 2 bases and J by 5 bases, with 12 bases left in between. This CDR3 is built from 14 residues. Looked up from germline, CDR1 is SEHNR and CDR2 is FQNEAQ (reference sequence). CDR3 in amino acids: CASSLQALGTEAFF. DNA for the CDR3: TGTGCCAGCAGCTTACAGGCCTTGGGGACTGAAGCTTTCTTT.

This clonotype has at least ten counts. V is TRBV20-1 and J is TRBJ1-1, with TRBD1 matching 7 bases. Per the germline V gene, CDR1 is DFQATT and CDR2 is SNEGSKA (reference sequence). There are 15 residues in the CDR3. J lost 6 bases, V lost 1 base, and 11 bases had no gene match. The CDR3 spells CSARGDRASIAEAFF. The CDR3 DNA reads as TGCAGTGCTAGAGGAGACAGGGCCTCTATCGCTGAAGCTTTCTTT.

This clonotype was observed at least ten times. This chain connects TRBV28 to TRBJ2-3; D unclear. From germline, CDR1 is MDHEN and CDR2 SYDVKM. The CDR3 spans 14 residues. V lost 3 bases, J lost 4 bases, and 11 bases lay in between. CDR3 sequence: CASSFDRRADTQYF. CDR3 bases: TGTGCCAGCAGTTTTGACCGTAGGGCAGATACGCAGTATTTT.

There are many counts of this clonotype. This rearrangement joins TRBV2 to TRBJ2-7; no firm D call. The CDR3 length is 11 residues. Trimming shortened V by 10 bases and J by 0 bases, and 7 bases separated the two germline ends. CDR1 is SNHLY, CDR2 FYNNEI, per germline. For the CDR3, the DNA is TGTGCCACCTTAAGCTCCTACGAGCAGTACTTC. This gives the protein CATLSSYEQYF.

Many counts were recorded for this clonotype. CDR3 sequence: CASSSPTQPQHF. The CDR3 DNA sequence: TGTGCCAGCAGTTCCCCCACCCAGCCCCAGCATTTT. The chain links TRBV28 to TRBJ1-5; D call uncertain. This CDR3 has 12 residues. The V end was cut by 4 bases, the J end by 7 bases, with 8 bases between. Germline V gives CDR1 MDHEN, CDR2 SYDVKM.

At least ten counts were recorded for this clonotype. This chain joins TRBV11-3 and TRBJ1-5; D is unclear. Deletions cut 5 bases from V and 3 bases from J, with 14 bases between. The CDR3 extends over 15 amino acids. Germline V gives CDR1 SGHNT, CDR2 YENEEA. CDR3 DNA: TGTGCCAGCAGCGCCACCGGGAGATACAATCAGCCCCAGCATTTT. Protein sequence: CASSATGRYNQPQHF.

Only a few counts were recorded for this clonotype. This chain joins TRBV30 and TRBJ2-4; 8 nucleotides agree with TRBD1. The CDR3 has 15 residues. Germline V gives CDR1 GTSNPN, CDR2 SVGIG (reference sequence). Losses at the gene ends were 0 bases for V and 3 bases for J; bases not matched to a gene: 4. DNA for the CDR3: TGTGCCTGGAGTGTAGGGGACAGGTTCAAAAACATTCAGTACTTC. Its protein is CAWSVGDRFKNIQYF.

This CDR3 reads CSVEDFRDEQYF. For the CDR3, the DNA is TGCAGCGTTGAAGATTTTCGGGACGAGCAGTACTTC. This chain joins TRBV29-1 and TRBJ2-7; D ambiguous. V was pared by 0 bases and J by 5 bases, with 8 bases between. Per the germline V gene, CDR1 is SQVTM and CDR2 is ANQGSEA. This CDR3 is 12 amino acids long.

This clonotype was picked up many times. The V gene is TRBV28, the J gene TRBJ1-4; unclear D gene. Trimming took off 3 bases at V and 8 bases at J, with 13 bases between the two ends. CDR1 and CDR2 from the germline V gene are MDHEN and SYDVKM. The CDR3 loop spans 14 amino acids. Here the CDR3 DNA reads TGTGCCAGCAGTTTTGTACACAAATACGAAAAACTGTTTTTT. Its protein is CASSFVHKYEKLFF.

As concerns this clonotype: The CDR3 does not close with the conserved phenylalanine or tryptophan, likely indicating a read error. This chain connects TRBV3-1 to TRBJ1-2; 7 bases line up with TRBD1. Trimming at V came to 0 bases and at J to 5 bases, leaving 9 bases not matched to a gene. Germline V gene sequence: CDR1 LGHDT, CDR2 YNNKEL (reference sequence). This CDR3 region has 16 residues. CDR3 protein: CASSQESRGQIYGYTL. The CDR3 region has the DNA TGTGCCAGCAGCCAAGAAAGTAGGGGACAGATTTATGGCTACACCCTC.

Ten or more counts support this clonotype. The chain carries TRBV7-4 and TRBJ2-7; TRBD2 agrees at 14 bases. Germline CDR1 reads SGHVT; CDR2 reads SQSDAQ. The junction had 6 bases not matched to a gene; V was cut back by 5 bases and J by 6 bases. This CDR3 contains 15 residues. The CDR3 bases are TGTGCCAGCAGCGCAAAGGGACTAGCGGGAGCCGAGCAGTACTTC. Protein: CASSAKGLAGAEQYF.

This clonotype has a count of ten or more. This chain links TRBV11-2 with TRBJ2-7, with 12 bases identical to TRBD2. V was clipped by 5 bases and J by 2 bases; unmatched bases: 7. This CDR3 spans 16 amino acids. In germline, CDR1 is SGHAT, CDR2 FQNNGV. The CDR3 bases are TGTGCCAGCAGCCCCTCGACTAGCGGGAGCCCCTACGAGCAGTACTTC. Translation gives CASSPSTSGSPYEQYF.

This clonotype was detected ten times or more. This sequence joins TRBV3-1 and TRBJ2-5, with 7 bases that match TRBD2. Germline V CDR1 and CDR2: LGHDT, YNNKEL (reference sequence). The ends lost 7 bases at V and 5 bases at J; junction bases unmatched: 10. CDR3 length: 14 residues. The CDR3 DNA reads TGTGCCAGCATAGATGGCGGGAGAATGGAGACCCAGTACTTC. It yields the protein CASIDGGRMETQYF.

This rearrangement joins TRBV6-1 to TRBJ2-1, with 10 bases that match TRBD2. The CDR3 has 15 residues. Trimming at V came to 6 bases and at J to 4 bases, leaving 6 bases not matched to a gene. Looked up from germline, CDR1 is MNHNS and CDR2 is SASEGT. The CDR3 nucleotides are TGTGCCAGCAGGGTGGATAGCGGGAGGTACAATGAGCAGTTCTTC. Translation: CASRVDSGRYNEQFF.

The genes are TRBV19 and TRBJ2-3; 7 bases align to TRBD2. CDR1 is LNHDA, CDR2 SQIVND, per germline (reference sequence). CDR3 length: 17 amino acids. Trimming took 9 bases from V and 2 from J; bases not matched to a gene: 17. In DNA, the CDR3 is TGTGCCAGCACCACCTCTCTCTCGCGGGAGCTCACAGATACGCAGTATTTT. This translates into CASTTSLSRELTDTQYF.

This clonotype was seen repeatedly, ten times or more. The chain recombines TRBV7-2 with TRBJ1-2; D is undetermined. V dropped 2 bases and J dropped 2 bases, with 9 bases sitting between them. CDR3 size: 14 residues. CDR1 SGHTA and CDR2 FQGNSA come from the germline V gene. This CDR3 reads CASSLWPENYGYTF. The CDR3 DNA is TGTGCCAGCAGCTTATGGCCCGAAAACTATGGCTACACCTTC.

This clonotype was detected ten times or more. This chain joins TRBV19 and TRBJ2-7, with TRBD2 matching over 7 bases. V was clipped by 5 bases and J by 5 bases; unmatched bases: 12. From germline, CDR1 is LNHDA and CDR2 SQIVND (reference sequence). The CDR3 is 15 residues long. This CDR3 is CASSPHAGAGNEQYF. The CDR3 nucleotides are TGTGCCAGTAGTCCACATGCGGGAGCGGGAAACGAGCAGTACTTC.

With regard to this clonotype: Being one base from a much bigger clone, this may be a read error. This chain joins TRBV27 and TRBJ2-1; D not certain. Germline-derived CDR1 and CDR2 are MNHEY and SMNVEV (reference sequence). The CDR3 loop spans 14 amino acids. The CDR3 region is CVSSYGASYNEQFF. CDR3 DNA: TGTGTCAGCAGTTACGGTGCGTCCTACAATGAGCAGTTCTTC.

This clonotype showed up many times. The rearrangement joins TRBV27 to TRBJ1-5; the match to TRBD1 covers 12 bases. V lost 2 bases and J lost 2; bases outside the gene matches: 1. Germline V lookup: CDR1 MNHEY, CDR2 SMNVEV (reference sequence). The CDR3 totals 16 residues. The CDR3 spells CASSLGTGGRNQPQHF. The CDR3 DNA follows: TGTGCCAGCAGTTTAGGGACAGGGGGCCGCAATCAGCCCCAGCATTTT.